These 22 T cell receptor beta chains were sequenced from one sample in a study of human T cells and chemical hapten exposure (dated by TCRdb to about 2021). Explained via the paper, the time point label denotes: pre-sensitization, week 0. Taken with the paper, the label for treatment or condition translates to: therapeutic diphenylcyclopropenone sensitization with weekly scalp DPC. The library was prepared using RACE. Sequencing used a NextSeq 500. In TCRdb, the public reads were trimmed at Q25 with fastp and aligned with MiXCR, with productive beta chains retained. Rows merge per CDR3 protein into single entries with the most common DNA and genes. The sample contains around 60,000 distinct CDR3 sequences, about 7% of them found a single time. Together, the top ten hold about 1.5% of the sample. The sample here was whole blood, taken in connection with sensitization to the hapten diphenylcyclopropenone (DPC). These receptors originate from a woman aged 25 to 39 with alopecia areata. Some clones in this sample may be carry-over from other donors' samples.

There are many counts of this clonotype. The CDR3 is CASRGTQGHCGYTF. The CDR3 DNA reads TGTGCCAGCAGGGGGACACAGGGGCACTGTGGCTACACCTTC. The chain links TRBV6-5 to TRBJ1-2; 7 nucleotides agree with TRBD1. The CDR3 sequence is 14 residues long. With V trimmed by 6 bases and J by 7 bases, 11 bases remained unmatched. Germline CDR1 and CDR2: MNHEY and SVGAGI.

At least ten counts were recorded for this clonotype. The V and J genes are TRBV12-3 or TRBV12-4 and TRBJ2-7; the match to TRBD1 covers 7 bases. With V trimmed by 6 bases and J by 5 bases, 10 bases remained unmatched. The CDR3 sequence is 14 residues long. The CDR3 is CASSPDRVAHEQYF. The CDR3 DNA reads as TGTGCCAGCAGCCCTGACAGGGTCGCCCACGAGCAGTACTTC.

The chain is built from TRBV5-1 and TRBJ1-1; D is unresolved. V was cut by 4 bases and J by 0 bases, with 7 bases left in between. The CDR3 covers 13 residues. CDR1 is SGHRS, CDR2 YFSETQ, per germline. The CDR3 spells CASSPLLNTEAFF. DNA for the CDR3: TGCGCCAGCAGCCCACTCTTGAACACTGAAGCTTTCTTT.

This clonotype was counted a few times. The J gene is TRBJ1-6, the V gene TRBV30; D is possibly TRBD1 (5 bases). Germline V CDR1 and CDR2: GTSNPN, SVGIG (reference sequence). Trimming shortened V by 4 bases and J by 7 bases, and 14 bases separated the two germline ends. This CDR3 has 14 amino acids. This CDR3 is CAWTQGLRNSPLHF. In DNA, the CDR3 is TGTGCCTGGACCCAGGGACTGCGGAATTCACCCCTCCACTTT.

This clonotype qualifies as large. The genes are TRBV27 and TRBJ2-7; 8 bases map to TRBD2. CDR1 is MNHEY and CDR2 is SMNVEV in the germline V gene (reference sequence). V shed 4 bases, J shed 4 bases, and the junction held 9 bases outside the gene matches. The CDR3 runs to 15 residues. CDR3 sequence (DNA): TGTGCCAGCAGTTATGCGGGGGGCCCCATTTACGAGCAGTACTTC. This gives the protein CASSYAGGPIYEQYF.

This clonotype appeared many times. The chain is built from TRBV30 and TRBJ2-4; 7 nucleotides line up with TRBD1. This CDR3 has 14 amino acids. The germline V gene encodes CDR1 GTSNPN and CDR2 SVGIG (reference sequence). V shed 5 bases, J shed 3 bases, and the junction held 7 bases outside the gene matches. The CDR3 protein is CAWGQAVGKNIQYF. The DNA for the CDR3 is TGTGCCTGGGGACAGGCAGTCGGCAAAAACATTCAGTACTTC. Full variable domain (missing parts from reference TRBV30 and TRBJ2-4): SQTIHQWPATLVQPVGSPLSLECTVEGTSNPNLYWYRQAAGRGLQLLFYSVGIGQISSEVPQNLSASRPQDRQFILSSKKLLLSDSGFYLCAWGQAVGKNIQYFGAGTRLSVL.

This clonotype was counted ten times or more. J is TRBJ1-6 and V is TRBV7-9, with 10 bases fitting TRBD1. This CDR3 is built from 15 residues. Germline CDR1 reads SEHNR; CDR2 reads FQNEAQ (reference sequence). V shed 5 bases and J 8 bases; nucleotides not matched to a gene: 6. Here the CDR3 DNA reads TGTGCCAGCAGCGCCCTGACAGGGGGCTATTCACCCCTCCACTTT. It codes for CASSALTGGYSPLHF.

This clonotype was detected many times. V usage is TRBV14 and J usage is TRBJ1-1; D unclear. The CDR3 length is 13 residues. Trimming removed 4 bases at V and 8 bases at J, with 14 bases between. Germline CDR1 is SGHDN and CDR2 is FVKESK. The CDR3 DNA reads TGTGCCAGCAGCCCCTACTTATTGGAAGAAGCTTTCTTT. Its translation is CASSPYLLEEAFF.

The gene calls are TRBV3-1 and TRBJ2-1; 9 nucleotides line up with TRBD2. Germline V CDR1 and CDR2: LGHDT, YNNKEL (reference sequence). This CDR3 is 16 amino acids long. V was clipped by 1 base and J by 7 bases; unmatched bases: 8. The CDR3 DNA is TGTGCCAGCAGCCAAGTACGACTAGCGGTGAGGAATGAGCAGTTCTTC. This translates into CASSQVRLAVRNEQFF.

V usage is TRBV3-1 and J usage is TRBJ1-2, with TRBD1 matching over 7 bases. The germline CDR1 and CDR2 sequences are LGHDT and YNNKEL (reference sequence). V lost 6 bases to trimming and J lost 8 bases; unmatched junction nucleotides: 9. The CDR3 consists of 13 residues. CDR3 DNA: TGTGCCAGCAGACACGACACAGGGGCCGGCTACACCTTC. This sequence encodes CASRHDTGAGYTF.

This clonotype was observed many times. This CDR3 is CASSLRFSGANVLTF. The CDR3 region has the DNA TGTGCCAGCAGCTTAAGGTTCTCTGGGGCCAACGTCCTGACTTTC. The rearrangement links TRBV7-9 to TRBJ2-6; D gene unclear. CDR3 length: 15 amino acids. The V gene lost 2 bases and the J gene lost 0 bases, with 5 bases spanning the gap. Germline assignment: CDR1 SEHNR and CDR2 FQNEAQ (reference sequence).

The gene calls are TRBV20-1 and TRBJ1-2, with 9 bases that match TRBD1. Germline CDR1 reads DFQATT; CDR2 reads SNEGSKA (reference sequence). V trimming: 4 bases; J trimming: 4 bases; junction bases outside the gene matches: 4. The CDR3 spans 13 residues. DNA of the CDR3: TGCAGTGCTACCCGGGACAGGGTCTATGGCTACACCTTC. This translates into CSATRDRVYGYTF.

This clonotype was detected only a few times. The V gene is TRBV12-5, the J gene TRBJ1-5; TRBD1 is a possible D gene (5 bases). The CDR3 has 15 residues. Germline-derived CDR1 and CDR2 are LGHNT and FRNRAP. Trimming pared 0 bases from V and 5 bases from J, leaving 11 bases between. The CDR3 is CASGLVRQGDQPQHF. As DNA, the CDR3 is TGTGCTAGTGGTTTGGTTCGGCAGGGCGATCAGCCCCAGCATTTT.

This clonotype was seen more than once but under ten times. The genes are TRBV6-2 or TRBV6-3 and TRBJ2-3; 13 bases are a match to TRBD2. The CDR3 contains 16 residues. Germline loops: CDR1 MNHEY, CDR2 SVGEGT. After removal of 6 bases from V and 7 bases from J, the junction contained 10 bases not matched to a gene. CDR3 nucleotides: TGTGCCAGCAGGAGACTACTAGCGGGGGGGCCGAATACGCAGTATTTT. This gives the protein CASRRLLAGGPNTQYF.

The chain couples TRBV12-3 or TRBV12-4 to TRBJ1-5; D is unclear. Trimming removed 2 bases from V and 6 bases from J, with 5 bases in between. This CDR3 comprises 12 residues. CDR3 sequence reads: CASSLSGQPQHF. CDR3 coding DNA: TGTGCCAGCAGTTTATCCGGTCAGCCCCAGCATTTT.

This clonotype occurred many times. The chain joins TRBV11-2 to TRBJ2-3, with 9 bases fitting TRBD2. Trimming removed 5 bases from V and 1 base from J; junction bases left unmatched: 4. The CDR3 spans 15 residues. Germline CDR1 is SGHAT and CDR2 is FQNNGV. CDR3 nucleotides: TGTGCCAGCAGCGCCCTAGCGGGGCGCACAGATACGCAGTATTTT. It encodes CASSALAGRTDTQYF.

This clonotype was seen ten or more times. The chain links TRBV20-1 to TRBJ1-2, with D tentatively TRBD1 (5 bases). Germline V lookup: CDR1 DFQATT, CDR2 SNEGSKA (reference sequence). Trimming shortened V by 5 bases and J by 0 bases, and 10 bases separated the two germline ends. The CDR3 sequence is 13 residues long. The CDR3 is CSAPRDSNYGYTF. CDR3 sequence (DNA): TGCAGTGCTCCCAGGGACTCTAACTATGGCTACACCTTC.

This clonotype was seen repeatedly, ten times or more. V and J are TRBV7-9 and TRBJ2-4, with D uncertain. The germline gives CDR1 SEHNR, CDR2 FQNEAQ (reference sequence). CDR3 length equals 15 residues. V was cut by 1 base and J by 7 bases, with 14 bases left in between. Here the CDR3 reads CASSLGRTRENIQYF. The CDR3 DNA reads as TGTGCCAGCAGCTTAGGCAGGACCCGAGAGAACATTCAGTACTTC.

This clonotype was picked up many times. This chain uses TRBV6-1 with TRBJ2-5, with a weak D call TRBD1 (5 bases). The CDR3 runs 15 residues. Germline loops: CDR1 MNHNS, CDR2 SASEGT. Trimming took 5 bases from V and 5 from J, leaving 18 bases between them. The CDR3 spells CASSSSRGFGETQYF. The CDR3, as DNA: TGTGCCAGCAGTTCCAGTAGGGGTTTCGGGGAGACCCAGTACTTC.

This clonotype has a count of ten or more. The chain joins TRBV7-9 to TRBJ1-4; TRBD1 matches 12 bases. This CDR3 region has 17 residues. CDR1 and CDR2 from the germline V gene are SEHNR and FQNEAQ (reference sequence). V was pared by 5 bases and J by 7 bases, with 11 bases of the junction left unmatched. The chain's CDR3 is CASSPRGQGAEFEKLFF. The DNA for the CDR3 is TGTGCCAGCAGCCCGAGGGGACAGGGGGCTGAGTTTGAAAAACTGTTTTTT.

This clonotype has a count of ten or more. The chain employs TRBV12-3 or TRBV12-4 and TRBJ1-6; D not resolved. The CDR3 covers 15 residues. Trimming pared 0 bases from V and 7 bases from J, leaving 10 bases between. CDR3 DNA: TGTGCCAGCAGTTTAGCGGGAGGGTTGAATTCACCCCTCCACTTT. Translation gives CASSLAGGLNSPLHF.

At least ten counts were recorded for this clonotype. This chain uses TRBV7-9 with TRBJ1-2; D is perhaps TRBD1 (6 bases). Deletions cut 5 bases from V and 0 bases from J, with 13 bases between. The V gene's germline CDR1 is SEHNR and CDR2 FQNEAQ (reference sequence). This CDR3 is 15 amino acids long. This chain's CDR3 is CASSRWTAPNYGYTF. The CDR3 DNA sequence: TGTGCCAGCAGCCGTTGGACAGCCCCTAACTATGGCTACACCTTC.